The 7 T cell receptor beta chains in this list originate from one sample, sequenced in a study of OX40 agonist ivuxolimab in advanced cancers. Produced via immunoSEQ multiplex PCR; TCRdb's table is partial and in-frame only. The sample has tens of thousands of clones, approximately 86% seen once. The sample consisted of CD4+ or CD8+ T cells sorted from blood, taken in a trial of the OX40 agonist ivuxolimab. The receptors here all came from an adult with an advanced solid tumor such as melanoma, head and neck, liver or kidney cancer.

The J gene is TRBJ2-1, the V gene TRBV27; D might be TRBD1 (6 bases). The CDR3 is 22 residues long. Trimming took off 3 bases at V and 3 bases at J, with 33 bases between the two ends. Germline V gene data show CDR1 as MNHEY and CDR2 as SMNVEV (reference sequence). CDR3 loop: CASSFLGGWHSGTQGRYNEQFF. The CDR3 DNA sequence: TGTGCCAGCAGTTTTTTGGGCGGTTGGCATTCGGGCACGCAGGGGCGCTACAATGAGCAGTTCTTC.

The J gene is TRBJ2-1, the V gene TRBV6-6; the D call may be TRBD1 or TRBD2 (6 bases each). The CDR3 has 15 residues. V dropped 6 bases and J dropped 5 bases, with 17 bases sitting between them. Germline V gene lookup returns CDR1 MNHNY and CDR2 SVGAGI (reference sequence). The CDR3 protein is CASSSLGGRNNEQFF. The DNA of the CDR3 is TGTGCCAGCAGCTCTCTAGGGGGGAGGAACAATGAGCAGTTCTTC.

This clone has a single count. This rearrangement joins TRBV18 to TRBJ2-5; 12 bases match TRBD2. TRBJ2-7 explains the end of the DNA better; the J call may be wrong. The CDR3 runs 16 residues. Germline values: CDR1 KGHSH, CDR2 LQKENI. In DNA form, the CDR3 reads TGTGCCAGCTCACCCGGGACTAGCGGGCATTCCTACGAGCAGTACTTC. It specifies CASSPGTSGHSYEQYF.

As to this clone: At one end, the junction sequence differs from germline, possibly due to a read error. In DNA, the CDR3 is TGTGCCTGGAGTGGAGGGGTCCGCGGGAGAGTTTTT. Its translation is CAWSGGVRGRVF. V gene TRBV30 combines with J gene TRBJ1-3, with D possibly matching TRBD1 (5 bases). Looked up from germline, CDR1 is GTSNPN and CDR2 is SVGIG (reference sequence). This CDR3 is built from 12 residues.

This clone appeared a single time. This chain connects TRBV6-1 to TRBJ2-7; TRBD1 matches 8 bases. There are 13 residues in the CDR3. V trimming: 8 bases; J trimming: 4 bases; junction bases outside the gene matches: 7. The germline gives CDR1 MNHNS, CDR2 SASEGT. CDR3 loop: CASVWTGPYEQYF. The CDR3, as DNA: TGTGCCAGCGTATGGACAGGGCCTTACGAGCAGTACTTC.

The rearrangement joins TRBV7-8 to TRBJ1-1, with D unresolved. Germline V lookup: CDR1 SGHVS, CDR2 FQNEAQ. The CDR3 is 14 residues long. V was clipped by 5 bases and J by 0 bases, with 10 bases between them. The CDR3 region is CASSQRTLNTEAFF. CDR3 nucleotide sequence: TGTGCCAGCAGCCAGCGCACATTGAACACTGAAGCTTTCTTT.

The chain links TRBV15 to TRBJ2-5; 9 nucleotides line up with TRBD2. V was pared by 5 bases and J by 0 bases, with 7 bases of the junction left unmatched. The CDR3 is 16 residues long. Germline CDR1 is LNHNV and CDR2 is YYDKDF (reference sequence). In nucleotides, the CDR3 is TGTGCCACCAGCGGACCGACTAGCGGTTACCAAGAGACCCAGTACTTC. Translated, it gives CATSGPTSGYQETQYF.